This record concerns one TCR beta chain sequence. CDR3 length: 17 amino acids. The junction had 6 bases not matched to a gene; V was cut back by 4 bases and J by 1 base. Germline loops: CDR1 MGHRA, CDR2 YSYEKL. Produced via immunoSEQ multiplex PCR; TCRdb's table is partial and in-frame only. Here the sample spans around 170,000 clones, 80% to 90% being singletons. These data are taken from a study of control samples from healthy donors and cancer patients. Sequenced: blood. The clonotype was recovered from a woman between 25 and 40 years old in good health. The chain joins TRBV4-1 to TRBJ2-5, with 13 bases fitting TRBD2. CDR3 nucleotides: TGCGCCAGCAGCCGGACTAGCGGGGGACTATTCCAAGAGACCCAGTACTTC. Protein: CASSRTSGGLFQETQYF.